Below are 7 T cell receptor beta chains sequenced from a single sample in a study of blood T cell repertoires in COVID-19. Data came from immunoSEQ multiplex PCR; TCRdb stores just in-frame clones and leaves some out. Of just over 250,000 clones listed, 91% are singletons. Specimen: peripheral blood. These receptors all come from a person aged 18 to 29 with COVID-19, enrolled during active disease.

This chain links TRBV3-1 (or the pseudogene TRBV3-2) with TRBJ1-1, with D unresolved. The germline CDR1 and CDR2 sequences are LGHDT and YNNKEL (reference sequence). With 3 bases removed from V and 4 bases from J, the gap between germline ends came to 9 bases. The CDR3 has 13 residues. In DNA, the CDR3 is TGTGCCAGCAGCCAGGGAGTAGTCACTGAAGCTTTCTTT. This encodes CASSQGVVTEAFF.

The chain carries TRBV5-4 and TRBJ1-1; D is uncertain. The CDR3 is 13 amino acids. The germline V gene has CDR1 SGHNT and CDR2 YYREEE (reference sequence). V was trimmed by 0 bases and J by 6 bases, leaving 9 bases between them. In DNA form, the CDR3 reads TGTGCCAGCAGCTTGGCCTCTACAGCTGAAGCTTTCTTT. Translated, it gives CASSLASTAEAFF.

This clone showed up just a few times. The V gene is TRBV2, the J gene TRBJ2-7; possibly TRBD1 for D (6 bases). Trimming took 6 bases from V and 0 from J, leaving 12 bases between them. The CDR3 has 14 residues. From germline, CDR1 is SNHLY and CDR2 FYNNEI. CDR3 in amino acids: CASRKTGNSYEQYF. The CDR3 coding sequence is TGTGCCAGCAGGAAGACAGGCAACTCCTACGAGCAGTACTTC. Together with reference TRBV2 and TRBJ2-7, the CDR3 gives the full variable domain: EPEVTQTPSHQVTQMGQEVILRCVPISNHLYFYWYRQILGQKVEFLVSFYNNEISEKSEIFDDQFSVERPDGSNFTLKIRSTKLEDSAMYFCASRKTGNSYEQYFGPGTRLTVT.

This sequence joins TRBV3-1 (or the pseudogene TRBV3-2) and TRBJ1-2; the D is unclear. Between the trimmed V and J ends, which lost 0 bases and 4 bases, there was a span of 15 bases. In germline, CDR1 is LGHDT, CDR2 YNNKEL (reference sequence). This CDR3 is built from 16 residues. The CDR3 region has the DNA TGTGCCAGCAGCCAAGACGGCGGGTACCACCTCTATGGCTACACCTTC. Translated: CASSQDGGYHLYGYTF.

This clone appeared a few times. The J gene is TRBJ1-3, the V gene TRBV5-6; 7 nucleotides match TRBD1. The CDR3 totals 16 residues. V lost 2 bases to trimming and J lost 0 bases; unmatched junction nucleotides: 5. CDR1 and CDR2 from the germline V gene are SGHDT and YYEEEE. For the CDR3, the DNA is TGTGCCAGCAGCTTTCTCTCAGGGGGCTCTGGAAACACCATATATTTT. This sequence encodes CASSFLSGGSGNTIYF.

The CDR3 sequence: CSASIPRGDDQPQHF. CDR3 nucleotide sequence: TGCAGTGCTAGTATTCCCAGGGGAGACGATCAGCCCCAGCATTTT. V and J are TRBV20-1 and TRBJ1-5; TRBD1 is a possible D gene (6 bases). This CDR3 contains 15 residues. Trimming pared 3 bases from V and 5 bases from J, leaving 17 bases between. Per the germline V gene, CDR1 is DFQATT and CDR2 is SNEGSKA (reference sequence).

The chain combines TRBV5-5 with TRBJ2-7, with a weak D call TRBD2 (6 bases). Germline lookup yields CDR1 SGHKS and CDR2 YYEKEE (reference sequence). CDR3 length: 16 amino acids. Trimming took 3 bases from V and 0 from J, leaving 16 bases between them. The CDR3 DNA follows: TGTGCCAGCAGCTCGGGGGTGGCGAGGAGCTCCTACGAGCAGTACTTC. The encoded protein is CASSSGVARSSYEQYF.